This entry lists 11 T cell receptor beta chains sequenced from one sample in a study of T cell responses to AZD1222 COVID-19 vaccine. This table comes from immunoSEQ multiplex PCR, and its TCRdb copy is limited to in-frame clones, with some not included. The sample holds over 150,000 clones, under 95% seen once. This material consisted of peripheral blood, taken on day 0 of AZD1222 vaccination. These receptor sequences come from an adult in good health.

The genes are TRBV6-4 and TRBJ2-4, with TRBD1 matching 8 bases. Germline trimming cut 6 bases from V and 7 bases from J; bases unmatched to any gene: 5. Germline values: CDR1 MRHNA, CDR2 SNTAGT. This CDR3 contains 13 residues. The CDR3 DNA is TGTGCCAGCAGCCCCCGACAGGGGAACATTCAGTACTTC. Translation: CASSPRQGNIQYF.

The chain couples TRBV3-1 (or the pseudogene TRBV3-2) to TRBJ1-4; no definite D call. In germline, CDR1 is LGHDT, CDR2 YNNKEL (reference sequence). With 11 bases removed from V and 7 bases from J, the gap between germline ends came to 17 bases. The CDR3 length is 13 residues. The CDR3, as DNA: TGTGCCGTAGGGCCTCTGAATGGTGAAAAACTGTTTTTT. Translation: CAVGPLNGEKLFF.

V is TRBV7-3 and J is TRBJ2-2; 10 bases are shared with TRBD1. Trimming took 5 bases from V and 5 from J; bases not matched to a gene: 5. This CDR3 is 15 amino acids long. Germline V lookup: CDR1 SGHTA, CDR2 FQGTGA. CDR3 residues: CASSQRQGATGELFF. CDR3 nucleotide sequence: TGTGCCAGCAGCCAGAGACAGGGGGCGACCGGGGAGCTGTTTTTT.

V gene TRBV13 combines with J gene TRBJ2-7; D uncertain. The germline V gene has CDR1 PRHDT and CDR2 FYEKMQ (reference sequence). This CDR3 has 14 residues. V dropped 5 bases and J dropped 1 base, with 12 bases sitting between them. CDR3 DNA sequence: TGTGCCAGCAGCCCCTCTCTCAAGTCCTACGAGCAGTACTTC. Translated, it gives CASSPSLKSYEQYF.

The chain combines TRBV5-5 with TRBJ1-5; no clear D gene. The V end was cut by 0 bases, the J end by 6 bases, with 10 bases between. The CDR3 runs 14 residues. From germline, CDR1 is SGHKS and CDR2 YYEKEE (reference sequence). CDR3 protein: CASSLAGIGQPQHF. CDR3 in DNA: TGTGCCAGCAGCTTGGCAGGAATCGGTCAGCCCCAGCATTTT. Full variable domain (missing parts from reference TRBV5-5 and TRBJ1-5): DAGVTQSPTHLIKTRGQQVTLRCSPISGHKSVSWYQQVLGQGPQFIFQYYEKEERGRGNFPDRFSARQFPNYSSELNVNALLLGDSALYLCASSLAGIGQPQHFGDGTRLSIL.

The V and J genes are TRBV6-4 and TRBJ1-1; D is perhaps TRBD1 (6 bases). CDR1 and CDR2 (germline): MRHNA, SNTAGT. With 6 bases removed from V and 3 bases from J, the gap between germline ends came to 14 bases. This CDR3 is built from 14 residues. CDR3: CASSLAQGDTEAFF. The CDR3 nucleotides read TGTGCCAGCAGCCTCGCACAGGGTGACACTGAAGCTTTCTTT.

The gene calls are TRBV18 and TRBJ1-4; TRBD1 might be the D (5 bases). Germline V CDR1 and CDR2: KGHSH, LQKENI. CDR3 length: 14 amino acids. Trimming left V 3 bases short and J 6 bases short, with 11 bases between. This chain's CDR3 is CASSPGPGDEKLFF. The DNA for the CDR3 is TGTGCCAGCTCACCGGGTCCGGGGGATGAAAAACTGTTTTTT.

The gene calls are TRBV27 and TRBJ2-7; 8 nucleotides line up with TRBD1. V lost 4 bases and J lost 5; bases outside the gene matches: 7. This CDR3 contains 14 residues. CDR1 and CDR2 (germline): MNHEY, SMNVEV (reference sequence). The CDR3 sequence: CASSWAGGIHEQYF. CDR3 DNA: TGTGCCAGCAGTTGGGCAGGGGGCATTCACGAGCAGTACTTC.

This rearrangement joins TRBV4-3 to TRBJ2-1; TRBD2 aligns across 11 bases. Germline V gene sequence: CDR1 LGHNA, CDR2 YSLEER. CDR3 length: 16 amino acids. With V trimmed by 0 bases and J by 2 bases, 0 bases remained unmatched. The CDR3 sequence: CASSQDSGGAYNEQFF. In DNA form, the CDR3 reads TGCGCCAGCAGCCAAGATAGCGGGGGGGCCTACAATGAGCAGTTCTTC.

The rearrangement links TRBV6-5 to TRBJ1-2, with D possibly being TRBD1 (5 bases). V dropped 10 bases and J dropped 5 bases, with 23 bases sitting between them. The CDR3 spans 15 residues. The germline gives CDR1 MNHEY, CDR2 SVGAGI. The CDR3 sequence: CATGVGAKGIYGYTF. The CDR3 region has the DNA TGTGCCACCGGGGTAGGGGCGAAGGGAATATATGGCTACACCTTC.

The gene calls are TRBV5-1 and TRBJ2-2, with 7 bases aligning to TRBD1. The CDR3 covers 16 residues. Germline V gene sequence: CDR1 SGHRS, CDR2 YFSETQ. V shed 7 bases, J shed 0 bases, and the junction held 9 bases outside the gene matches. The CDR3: CASQGPDRANTGELFF. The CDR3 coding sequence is TGCGCCAGCCAGGGCCCCGACAGGGCGAACACCGGGGAGCTGTTTTTT.